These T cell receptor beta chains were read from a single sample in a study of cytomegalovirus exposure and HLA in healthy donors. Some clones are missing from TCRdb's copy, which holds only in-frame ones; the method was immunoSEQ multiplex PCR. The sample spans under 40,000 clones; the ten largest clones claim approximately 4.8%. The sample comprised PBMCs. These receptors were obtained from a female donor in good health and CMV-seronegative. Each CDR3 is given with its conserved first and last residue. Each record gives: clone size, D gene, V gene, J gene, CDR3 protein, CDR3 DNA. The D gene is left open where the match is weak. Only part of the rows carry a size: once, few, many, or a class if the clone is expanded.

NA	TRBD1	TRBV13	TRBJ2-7	CASSFRTGYYEQYF	TGTGCCAGCAGCTTTAGGACAGGGTACTACGAGCAGTACTTC
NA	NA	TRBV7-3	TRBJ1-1	CASSSHGGTEAFF	TGTGCCAGCAGCTCACACGGAGGGACTGAAGCTTTCTTT
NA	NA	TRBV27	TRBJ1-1	CASSLMGRLNTEAFF	TGTGCCAGCAGTTTAATGGGGAGACTGAACACTGAAGCTTTCTTT
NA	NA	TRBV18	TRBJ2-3	CASSPPSVDTQYF	TGTGCCAGCTCCCCCCCTAGCGTGGATACGCAGTATTTT
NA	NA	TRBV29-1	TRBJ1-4	CSVAQDPLSEKLFF	TGCAGCGTTGCCCAGGATCCCCTCAGTGAAAAACTGTTTTTT
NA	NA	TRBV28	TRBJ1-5	CASSTHRGPQHF	TGTGCCAGCAGTACCCACCGGGGACCCCAGCATTTT
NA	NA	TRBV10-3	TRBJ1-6	CAISESQGKSPLHF	TGTGCCATCAGTGAGTCGCAGGGGAAGTCACCCCTCCACTTT
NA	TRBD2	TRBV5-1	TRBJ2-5	CASSPGTSGGYQETQYF	TGCGCCAGCAGCCCCGGGACTAGCGGGGGCTACCAAGAGACCCAGTACTTC
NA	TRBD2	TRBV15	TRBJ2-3	CATSRDLSGAATDTQYF	TGTGCCACCAGCAGAGATCTTAGCGGGGCGGCCACAGATACGCAGTATTTT
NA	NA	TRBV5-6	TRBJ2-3	CASSLAGGTRTDTQYF	TGTGCCAGCAGCTTGGCCGGGGGAACTCGCACAGATACGCAGTATTTT
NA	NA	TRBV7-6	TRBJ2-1	CASSLGGDEQFF	TGTGCCAGCAGCTTAGGGGGGGATGAGCAGTTCTTC
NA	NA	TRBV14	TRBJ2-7	CASSQVYIGEQYF	TGTGCCAGCAGCCAAGTATATATCGGCGAGCAGTACTTC
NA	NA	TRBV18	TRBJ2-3	CASSPRGGGPTNTQYF	TGTGCCAGCTCACCACGTGGTGGGGGCCCCACGAATACGCAGTATTTT
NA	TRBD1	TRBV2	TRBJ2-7	CASSTDRGSYEQYF	TGTGCCAGCAGTACGGACAGGGGGTCCTACGAGCAGTACTTC
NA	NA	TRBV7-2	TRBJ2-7	CASSPGFYEQYF	TGTGCCAGCAGCCCAGGGTTCTACGAGCAGTACTTC
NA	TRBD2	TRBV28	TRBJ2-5	CASSTRGLVGETQYF	TGTGCCAGCAGTACCCGCGGACTAGTAGGGGAGACCCAGTACTTC
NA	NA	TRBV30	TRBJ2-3	CAWSVAGPDTQYF	TGTGCCTGGAGTGTAGCAGGCCCAGATACGCAGTATTTT
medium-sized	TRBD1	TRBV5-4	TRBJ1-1	CASSFDRVNTEAFF	TGTGCCAGCAGCTTTGACAGGGTGAACACTGAAGCTTTCTTT
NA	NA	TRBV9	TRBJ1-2	CASSPTAILNYGYTF	TGTGCCAGCAGCCCGACAGCCATACTGAACTATGGCTACACCTTC
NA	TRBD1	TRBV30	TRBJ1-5	CAWTGQGNQPQHF	TGTGCCTGGACAGGACAGGGCAATCAGCCCCAGCATTTT
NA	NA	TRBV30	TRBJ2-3	CAWSVTGINTDTQYF	TGTGCCTGGAGTGTTACAGGAATTAACACAGATACGCAGTATTTT
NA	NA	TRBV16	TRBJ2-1	CASSRGYYNEQFF	TGTGCCAGCAGCAGGGGTTACTACAATGAGCAGTTCTTC
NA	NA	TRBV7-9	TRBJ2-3	CASSLAGGLAETQYF	TGTGCCAGCAGCTTAGCGGGGGGGCTTGCCGAGACGCAGTATTTT
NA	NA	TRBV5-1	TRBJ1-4	CASSLDRKLNEKLFF	TGCGCCAGCAGCTTGGACAGAAAACTTAATGAAAAACTGTTTTTT
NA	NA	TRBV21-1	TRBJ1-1	CASSNCGQGQHMNTEAFF	TGTGCCAGCAGCAATTGCGGACAGGGACAGCACATGAACACTGAAGCTTTCTTT
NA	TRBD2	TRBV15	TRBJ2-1	CATSRDPGREQFF	TGTGCCACCAGCAGAGATCCCGGGAGGGAGCAGTTCTTC
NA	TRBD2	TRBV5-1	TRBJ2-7	CASSQGGAYEQYF	TGCGCCAGCAGTCAGGGAGGGGCCTACGAGCAGTACTTC
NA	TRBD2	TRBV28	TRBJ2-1	CASSPQRGVSNEQFF	TGTGCCAGCAGTCCCCAGCGGGGGGTGTCCAATGAGCAGTTCTTC
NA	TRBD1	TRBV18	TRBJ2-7	CASSPTDRGFEEQYF	TGTGCCAGCTCACCTACGGACAGGGGGTTTGAGGAGCAGTACTTC